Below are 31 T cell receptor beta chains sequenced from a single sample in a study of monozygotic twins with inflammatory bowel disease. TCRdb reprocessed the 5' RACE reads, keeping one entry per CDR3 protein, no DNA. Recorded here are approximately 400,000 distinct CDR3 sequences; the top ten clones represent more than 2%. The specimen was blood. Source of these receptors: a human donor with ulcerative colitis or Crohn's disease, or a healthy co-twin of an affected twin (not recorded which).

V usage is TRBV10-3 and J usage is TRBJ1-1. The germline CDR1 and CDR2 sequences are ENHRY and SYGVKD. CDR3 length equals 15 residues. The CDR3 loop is CAISEGGTLNTEAFF.

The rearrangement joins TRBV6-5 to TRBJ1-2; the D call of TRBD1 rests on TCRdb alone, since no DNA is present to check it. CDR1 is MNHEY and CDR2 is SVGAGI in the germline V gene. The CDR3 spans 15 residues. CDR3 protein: CASSSPGQEVYGYTF.

CDR3: CASSWDRVNSGANVLTF. V and J are TRBV6-5 and TRBJ2-6; without DNA, the TCRdb call of TRBD1 cannot be checked. Germline loops: CDR1 MNHEY, CDR2 SVGAGI. The CDR3 length is 17 residues.

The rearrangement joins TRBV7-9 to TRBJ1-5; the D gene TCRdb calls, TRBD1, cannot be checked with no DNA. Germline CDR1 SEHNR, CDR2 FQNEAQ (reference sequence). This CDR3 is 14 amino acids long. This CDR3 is CASSLHAGDQPQHF.

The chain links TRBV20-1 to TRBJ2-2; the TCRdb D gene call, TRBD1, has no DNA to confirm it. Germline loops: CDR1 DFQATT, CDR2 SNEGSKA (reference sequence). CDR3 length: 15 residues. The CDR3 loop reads CSATRDSSYTGELFF.

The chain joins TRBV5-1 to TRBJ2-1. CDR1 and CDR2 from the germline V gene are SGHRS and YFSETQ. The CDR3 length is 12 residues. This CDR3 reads CASRLADNEQLF.

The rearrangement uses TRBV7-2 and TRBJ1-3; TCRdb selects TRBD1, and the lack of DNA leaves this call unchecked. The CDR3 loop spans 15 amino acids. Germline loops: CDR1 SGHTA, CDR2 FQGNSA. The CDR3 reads CASSLARQERNTIYF.

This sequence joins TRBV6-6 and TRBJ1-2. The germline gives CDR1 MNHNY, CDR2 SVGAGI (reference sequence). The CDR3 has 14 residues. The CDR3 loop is CASSYRGRGDGYTF.

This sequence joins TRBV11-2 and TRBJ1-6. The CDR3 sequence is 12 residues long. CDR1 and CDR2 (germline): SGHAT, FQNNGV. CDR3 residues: CASSLLDSPLHF. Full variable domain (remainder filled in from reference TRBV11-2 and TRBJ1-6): EAGVAQSPRYKIIEKRQSVAFWCNPISGHATLYWYQQILGQGPKLLIQFQNNGVVDDSQLPKDRFSAERLKGVDSTLKIQPAKLEDSAVYLCASSLLDSPLHFGNGTRLTVT.

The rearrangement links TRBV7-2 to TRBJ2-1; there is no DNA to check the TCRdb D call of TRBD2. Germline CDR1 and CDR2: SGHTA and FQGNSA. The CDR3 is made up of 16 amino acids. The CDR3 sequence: CASSRTPGTSYNEQFF.

The CDR3: CASSPTGLLQETQYF. The gene calls are TRBV7-8 and TRBJ2-5; as DNA is missing, the TRBD1 call by TCRdb cannot be tested. Germline-derived CDR1 and CDR2 are SGHVS and FQNEAQ. This CDR3 is built from 15 residues.

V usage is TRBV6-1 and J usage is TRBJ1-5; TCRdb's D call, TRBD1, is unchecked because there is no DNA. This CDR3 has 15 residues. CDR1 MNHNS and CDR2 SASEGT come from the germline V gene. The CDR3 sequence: CGSSEMGVRNQPQHF.

Here the CDR3 reads CASSWRAPGQGSGANVLTF. This chain connects TRBV11-2 to TRBJ2-6; TCRdb's D call of TRBD1 is untestable without DNA. Germline V gene data show CDR1 as SGHAT and CDR2 as FQNNGV. The CDR3 covers 19 residues.

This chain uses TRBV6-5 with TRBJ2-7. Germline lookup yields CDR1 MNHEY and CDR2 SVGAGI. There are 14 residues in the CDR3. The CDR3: CASSPSTNSYEQYF.

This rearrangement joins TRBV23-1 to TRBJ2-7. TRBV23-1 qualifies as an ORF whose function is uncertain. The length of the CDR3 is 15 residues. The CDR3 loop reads CASSQISVCSYEQYF.

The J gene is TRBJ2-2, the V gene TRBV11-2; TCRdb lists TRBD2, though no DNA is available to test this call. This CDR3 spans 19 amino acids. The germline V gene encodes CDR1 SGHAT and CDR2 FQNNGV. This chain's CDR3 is CASSLRVTVSRGLAGELFF.

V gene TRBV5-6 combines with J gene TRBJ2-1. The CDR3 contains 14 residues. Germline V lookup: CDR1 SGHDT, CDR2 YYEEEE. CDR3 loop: CASSPGWVDNEQFF. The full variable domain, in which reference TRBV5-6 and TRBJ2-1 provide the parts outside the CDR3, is DAGVTQSPTHLIKTRGQQVTLRCSPKSGHDTVSWYQQALGQGPQFIFQYYEEEERQRGNFPDRFSGHQFPNYSSELNVNALLLGDSALYLCASSPGWVDNEQFFGPGTRLTVL.

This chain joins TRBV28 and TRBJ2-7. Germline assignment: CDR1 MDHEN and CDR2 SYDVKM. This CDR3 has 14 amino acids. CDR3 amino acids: CASSARTTTYEQYF.

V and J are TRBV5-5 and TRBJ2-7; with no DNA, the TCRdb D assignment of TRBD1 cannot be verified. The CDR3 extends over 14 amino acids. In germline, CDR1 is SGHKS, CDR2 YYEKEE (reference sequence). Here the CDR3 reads CASSDRDTSYEQYF. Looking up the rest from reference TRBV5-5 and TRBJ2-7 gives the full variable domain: DAGVTQSPTHLIKTRGQQVTLRCSPISGHKSVSWYQQVLGQGPQFIFQYYEKEERGRGNFPDRFSARQFPNYSSELNVNALLLGDSALYLCASSDRDTSYEQYFGPGTRLTVT.

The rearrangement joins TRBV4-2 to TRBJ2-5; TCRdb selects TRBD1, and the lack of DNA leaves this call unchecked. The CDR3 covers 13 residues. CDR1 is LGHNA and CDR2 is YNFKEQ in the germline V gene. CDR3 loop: CASSQTGWETQYF.

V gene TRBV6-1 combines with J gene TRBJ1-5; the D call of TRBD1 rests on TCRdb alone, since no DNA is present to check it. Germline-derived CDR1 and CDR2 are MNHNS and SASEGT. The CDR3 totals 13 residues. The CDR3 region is CASSNRYDQPQHF.

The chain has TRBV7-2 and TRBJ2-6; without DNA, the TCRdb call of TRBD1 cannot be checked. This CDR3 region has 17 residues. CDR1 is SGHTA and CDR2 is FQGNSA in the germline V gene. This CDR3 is CASSGGAGGSGANVLTF. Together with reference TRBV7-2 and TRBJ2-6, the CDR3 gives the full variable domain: GAGVSQSPSNKVTEKGKDVELRCDPISGHTALYWYRQSLGQGLEFLIYFQGNSAPDKSGLPSDRFSAERTGGSVSTLTIQRTQQEDSAVYLCASSGGAGGSGANVLTFGAGSRLTVL.

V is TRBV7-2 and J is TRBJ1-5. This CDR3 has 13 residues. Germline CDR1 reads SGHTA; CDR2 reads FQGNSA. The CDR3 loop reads CASSLQRNQPQHF.

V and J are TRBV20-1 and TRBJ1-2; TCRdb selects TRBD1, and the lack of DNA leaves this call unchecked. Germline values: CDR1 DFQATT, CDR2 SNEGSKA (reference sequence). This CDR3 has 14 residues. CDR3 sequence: CSAREAGQYYGYTF.

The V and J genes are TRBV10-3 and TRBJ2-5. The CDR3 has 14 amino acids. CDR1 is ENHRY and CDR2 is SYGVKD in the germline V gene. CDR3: CASQTDSYQETQYF.

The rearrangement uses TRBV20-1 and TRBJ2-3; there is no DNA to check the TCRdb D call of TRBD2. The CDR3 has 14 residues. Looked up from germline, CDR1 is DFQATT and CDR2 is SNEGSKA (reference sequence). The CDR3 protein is CSAQTSGYTDTQYF.

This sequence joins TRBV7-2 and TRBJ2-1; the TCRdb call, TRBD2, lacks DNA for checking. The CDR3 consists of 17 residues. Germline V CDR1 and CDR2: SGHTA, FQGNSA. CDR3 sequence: CASSFPKAASGYNEQFF. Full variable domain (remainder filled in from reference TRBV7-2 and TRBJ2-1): GAGVSQSPSNKVTEKGKDVELRCDPISGHTALYWYRQSLGQGLEFLIYFQGNSAPDKSGLPSDRFSAERTGGSVSTLTIQRTQQEDSAVYLCASSFPKAASGYNEQFFGPGTRLTVL.

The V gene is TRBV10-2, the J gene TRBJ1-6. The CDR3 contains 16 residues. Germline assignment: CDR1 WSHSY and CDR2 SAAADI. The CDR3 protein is CASSGRTSSYNSPLHF.

CDR3 sequence reads: CASSLVLAGGSTPLHF. The chain couples TRBV27 to TRBJ1-6; TCRdb names TRBD1, which stays unverified in the absence of DNA. CDR3 length equals 16 residues. Germline assignment: CDR1 MNHEY and CDR2 SMNVEV (reference sequence).

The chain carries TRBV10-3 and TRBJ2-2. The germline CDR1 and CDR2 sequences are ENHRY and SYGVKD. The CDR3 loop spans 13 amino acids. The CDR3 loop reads CAISGDLTGELFF.

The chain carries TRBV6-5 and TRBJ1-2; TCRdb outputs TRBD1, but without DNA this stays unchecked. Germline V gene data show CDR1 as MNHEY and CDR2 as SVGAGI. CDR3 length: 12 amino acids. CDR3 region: CASRRGAEGYTF.